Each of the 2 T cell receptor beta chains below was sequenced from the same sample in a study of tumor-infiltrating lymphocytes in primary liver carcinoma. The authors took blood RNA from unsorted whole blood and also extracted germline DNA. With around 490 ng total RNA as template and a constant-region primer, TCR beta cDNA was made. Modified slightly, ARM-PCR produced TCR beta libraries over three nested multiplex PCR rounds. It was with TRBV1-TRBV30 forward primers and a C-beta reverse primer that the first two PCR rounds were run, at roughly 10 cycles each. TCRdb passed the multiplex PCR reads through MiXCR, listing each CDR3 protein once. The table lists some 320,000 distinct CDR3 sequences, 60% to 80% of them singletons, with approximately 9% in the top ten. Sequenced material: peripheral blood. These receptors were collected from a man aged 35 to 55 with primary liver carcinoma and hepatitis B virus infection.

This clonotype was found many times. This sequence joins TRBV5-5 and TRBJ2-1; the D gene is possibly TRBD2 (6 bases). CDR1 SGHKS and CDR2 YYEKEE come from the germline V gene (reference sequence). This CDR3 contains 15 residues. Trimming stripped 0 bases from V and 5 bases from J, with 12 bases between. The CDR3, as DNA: TGTGCCAGCAGCTTGGAGACTAGACTTAACAATGAGCAGTTCTTC. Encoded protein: CASSLETRLNNEQFF.

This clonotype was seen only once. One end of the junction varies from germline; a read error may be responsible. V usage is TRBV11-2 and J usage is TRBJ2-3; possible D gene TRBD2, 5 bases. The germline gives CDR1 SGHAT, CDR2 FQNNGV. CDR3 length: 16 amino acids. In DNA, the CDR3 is TGTGCCAGCAGCCCACTGGTGGAACTCTCAGCGGATAAGCAGTATTTT. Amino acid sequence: CASSPLVELSADKQYF.